This entry describes one T cell receptor (beta chain). Its specificity is not known. Trimming removed 1 base from V and 8 bases from J, with 7 bases in between. The length of the CDR3 is 12 residues. The germline V gene encodes CDR1 SGHTA and CDR2 FQGNSA. Regarding the study as a whole: Tumor memory CD4+ T cell TCR gene usage clustered with blood and lymph node memory CD4+ cells and lymph node naive CD4+ cells. Greatest tumor Treg TCR overlap was with tumor naive CD4+ cells.

MiXCR, applied by TCRdb to the 5' RACE reads, yields one record per CDR3 protein. The profile shows about 42,000 distinct CDR3 sequences, 25% to 35% of them singletons. CD4+CD45RO+CD25- cells were isolated as memory CD4+ T cells. This chain connects TRBV7-2 to TRBJ2-3, with no clear D. The specimen was tumor-infiltrating memory CD4+ T cells sorted from the breast tumor. Regarding subset: memory CD4+ T cells, CD4+CD45RO+CD25-. This sequence was found in a female donor with breast cancer. CDR3 bases: TGTGCCAGCAGCTTAGGACCCGGTACGCAGTATTTT. This gives the protein CASSLGPGTQYF.